This T cell receptor (beta chain) was documented in a study of cytomegalovirus exposure and HLA in healthy donors. This PCR relied on a set of 60 Vbeta primers and 13 Jbeta primers. The table came from immunoSEQ multiplex PCR; TCRdb's copy has only in-frame clones and leaves some out. The sample includes roughly 100,000 clones, over 70% seen only once; the top ten take approximately 5.6%. This receptor was identified in a male donor in good health and CMV-seronegative. The sample was PBMCs.

CDR3 amino acids: CASSPYYEQYF. DNA for the CDR3: TGTGCCAGCAGCCCGTACTACGAGCAGTACTTC. The chain employs TRBV14 and TRBJ2-7; D is unresolved. The V gene lost 4 bases and the J gene lost 3 bases, with 4 bases spanning the gap. This CDR3 spans 11 amino acids. CDR1 SGHDN and CDR2 FVKESK come from the germline V gene.